The clone carrying this T cell receptor beta chain showed up just a few times. Its target is not known. TCRdb processed the reads anew with MiXCR; each CDR3 protein has one entry. The sample shows about 230,000 distinct CDR3 sequences, about 20% of them seen only once. This sample was taken from a study of T cell repertoires in cytomegalovirus infection. V was cut by 2 bases and J by 0 bases, with 13 bases left in between. The CDR3 spans 15 residues. Germline V lookup: CDR1 DFQATT, CDR2 SNEGSKA (reference sequence). Study-level findings and limits: Individuals carrying CMV plus the relevant HLA were identified by cumulative frequency of public TCR beta families.

This sequence originates from a human donor in good health (CMV status not recorded). Some clones in this sample may be carry-over from other donors' samples. The material sequenced was CD8+ T cells from PBMCs. The V and J genes are TRBV20-1 and TRBJ2-5, with D possibly being TRBD2 (6 bases). The DNA of the CDR3 is TGCAGTGCTAGATGGTCTAGCGAGTACCAAGAGACCCAGTACTTC. It is translated as CSARWSSEYQETQYF.